Here is one T cell receptor (beta chain) with its context. The time point is: newly diagnosed GD, antithyroid drugs for less than 3 months. With RNA extracted from PBMCs as input, the TCR library was made. Building the TCR beta libraries relied on iRepertoire HTBI primers, and CDR3 regions underwent Arm-PCR. TCRdb reprocessed the multiplex PCR reads via MiXCR and lists one record per CDR3 protein. The sample carries approximately 350,000 distinct CDR3 sequences, roughly a sixth recorded once. Germline CDR1 is DFQATT and CDR2 is SNEGSKA (reference sequence). The CDR3 extends over 13 amino acids. V trimming: 1 base; J trimming: 7 bases; junction bases outside the gene matches: 4. This specimen belongs to a study of regulatory T cells in long-lasting Graves disease. These data are also associated with another study on T cells in Graves' hyperthyroidism and ophthalmopathy. That source adds: The model's output predicted ophthalmopathy at a median of 6.5 months prior to onset.

The receptor comes from a man aged 40-50 years with Graves disease. The material was peripheral blood mononuclear cells (PBMCs), obtained at new diagnosis, from a patient treated with antithyroid drugs. The rearrangement links TRBV20-1 to TRBJ2-1; 7 positions match TRBD1. CDR3 amino acids: CSARGQGGNEQFF. CDR3 DNA sequence: TGCAGTGCTAGAGGACAGGGTGGAAATGAGCAGTTCTTC.